These T cell receptor beta chains were read from a single sample in a study of CD8 T cells in Susac syndrome. TCRdb independently ran MiXCR on the immunoSEQ multiplex PCR reads; one entry per CDR3 protein. The sample holds 150,000 or so distinct CDR3 sequences, approximately 95% seen once. The sample taken for sequencing was CD4+ T cells from PBMCs. The receptors originated from a human donor with Susac syndrome. The CDR3 runs from the conserved cysteine through the conserved F or W. Fields, in order: clone size, J gene, V gene, D gene, CDR3 DNA, CDR3 protein. A D gene is named only where the DNA matches it firmly. Size is omitted from some rows. Given values are once, few, many or a class for expanded clones.

NA,TRBJ2-3,TRBV20-1,NA,TGCAGTGCGAGGGTGGGCGGGGCGGCAGATACGCAGTATTTT,CSARVGGAADTQYF
NA,TRBJ1-5,TRBV20-1,NA,TGCAGTGCGGGGGAGGAAGATCAGCCCCAGCATTTT,CSAGEEDQPQHF
NA,TRBJ2-3,TRBV11-2,TRBD1,TGTGCCAGCAGCTTGAGCCGACAGGGTCCGCAGTATTTT,CASSLSRQGPQYF
NA,TRBJ1-2,TRBV12-3/TRBV12-4,NA,TGTGCCAGCAGTTTACCTGGTGGCTACACCTTC,CASSLPGGYTF
few,TRBJ2-1,TRBV24-1,NA,TGTGCCACCAGTGACTCTTCCACAGGGAGGGGCTACAATGAGCAGTTCTTC,CATSDSSTGRGYNEQFF
once,TRBJ1-1,TRBV20-1,TRBD1,TGCAGTGCTGGGACAGGGGGCGACGCTGAAGCTTTCTTT,CSAGTGGDAEAFF
NA,TRBJ2-7,TRBV3-1,NA,TGTGCCAGCAGCCCAAGACAGGACTCCTACGAGCAGTACTTC,CASSPRQDSYEQYF
NA,TRBJ2-5,TRBV29-1,NA,TGCAGCGTTGATTTTAACGGCCCCCAGTACTTC,CSVDFNGPQYF
NA,TRBJ2-6,TRBV7-2,NA,TGTGCCAGCAGCTTAGTACCTGGGGCCAACGTCCTGACTTTC,CASSLVPGANVLTF
once,TRBJ2-5,TRBV2,NA,TGTGCCAGCAGTGAAAGGTGGCGGGCTCAAGAGACCCAGTACTTC,CASSERWRAQETQYF
NA,TRBJ1-2,TRBV5-1,NA,TGCGCCAGCAGCTTCCAGGACAGCAATGGCTACACCTTC,CASSFQDSNGYTF
NA,TRBJ1-1,TRBV12-3/TRBV12-4,NA,TGTGCCAGTGGGGGGTACTCCCTGAACACTGAAGCTTTCTTT,CASGGYSLNTEAFF
NA,TRBJ1-5,TRBV20-1,NA,TGCAGTGCTCTAGGGTTTGGAGGGGTAAGGCAGCCCCAGCATTTT,CSALGFGGVRQPQHF
NA,TRBJ2-1,TRBV15,NA,TGTGCCACCAGCAGCCCCGGCCAGTCCTACAATGAGCAGTTCTTC,CATSSPGQSYNEQFF
NA,TRBJ2-5,TRBV6-6,NA,TGTGCCAGCAGTTCGGGGCTGGAGACCCAGTACTTC,CASSSGLETQYF
NA,TRBJ1-5,TRBV7-9,NA,TGTGCCAGCAGCTTAGAAGGGGCGACGCCCCAGCATTTT,CASSLEGATPQHF
NA,TRBJ2-3,TRBV7-3,NA,TGTGCCAGCAGCCCGGGGGGCGGGGGCTCAGATACGCAGTATTTT,CASSPGGGGSDTQYF
NA,TRBJ2-6,TRBV27,NA,TGTGCCAGCAGATCGACAGCATCCCCCGGCGTCCTGACTTTC,CASRSTASPGVLTF
NA,TRBJ1-1,TRBV6-5,NA,TGTGCCAGCAGTTACTCAACAGATTATCAAGCTTTCTTT,CASSYSTDYQAFF
NA,TRBJ2-6,TRBV29-1,TRBD1,TGCAGCGTTGCCGGGACAGGGGTACTGGGGGCCAACGTCCTGACTTTC,CSVAGTGVLGANVLTF
NA,TRBJ1-1,TRBV4-2,NA,TGTGCCAGCAGCCTCTCCGGGACACCCACTGAAGCTTTCTTT,CASSLSGTPTEAFF
NA,TRBJ2-1,TRBV15,NA,TGTGCCACCAGCAGAGATCGTCGGGACAATGAGCAGTTCTTC,CATSRDRRDNEQFF
NA,TRBJ2-3,TRBV3-1,NA,TGTGCCAGCAGCCACCAGCGACTCCCGGGAGATACGCAGTATTTT,CASSHQRLPGDTQYF
NA,TRBJ1-2,TRBV20-1,NA,TGCAGTGCTTTAATCCGGGACCTTCAGATGGGTGGCTACACCTTC,CSALIRDLQMGGYTF
once,TRBJ2-3,TRBV5-4,TRBD1,TGTGCCAGCCTACAGGGGGACGATACGCAGTATTTT,CASLQGDDTQYF
NA,TRBJ1-3,TRBV29-1,NA,TGCAGCGTTGGTATCGATGCTGGAAACACCATATATTTT,CSVGIDAGNTIYF
NA,TRBJ1-2,TRBV20-1,NA,TGCAGTGCCAGTTCACAGGTGAACTATGGCTACACCTTC,CSASSQVNYGYTF